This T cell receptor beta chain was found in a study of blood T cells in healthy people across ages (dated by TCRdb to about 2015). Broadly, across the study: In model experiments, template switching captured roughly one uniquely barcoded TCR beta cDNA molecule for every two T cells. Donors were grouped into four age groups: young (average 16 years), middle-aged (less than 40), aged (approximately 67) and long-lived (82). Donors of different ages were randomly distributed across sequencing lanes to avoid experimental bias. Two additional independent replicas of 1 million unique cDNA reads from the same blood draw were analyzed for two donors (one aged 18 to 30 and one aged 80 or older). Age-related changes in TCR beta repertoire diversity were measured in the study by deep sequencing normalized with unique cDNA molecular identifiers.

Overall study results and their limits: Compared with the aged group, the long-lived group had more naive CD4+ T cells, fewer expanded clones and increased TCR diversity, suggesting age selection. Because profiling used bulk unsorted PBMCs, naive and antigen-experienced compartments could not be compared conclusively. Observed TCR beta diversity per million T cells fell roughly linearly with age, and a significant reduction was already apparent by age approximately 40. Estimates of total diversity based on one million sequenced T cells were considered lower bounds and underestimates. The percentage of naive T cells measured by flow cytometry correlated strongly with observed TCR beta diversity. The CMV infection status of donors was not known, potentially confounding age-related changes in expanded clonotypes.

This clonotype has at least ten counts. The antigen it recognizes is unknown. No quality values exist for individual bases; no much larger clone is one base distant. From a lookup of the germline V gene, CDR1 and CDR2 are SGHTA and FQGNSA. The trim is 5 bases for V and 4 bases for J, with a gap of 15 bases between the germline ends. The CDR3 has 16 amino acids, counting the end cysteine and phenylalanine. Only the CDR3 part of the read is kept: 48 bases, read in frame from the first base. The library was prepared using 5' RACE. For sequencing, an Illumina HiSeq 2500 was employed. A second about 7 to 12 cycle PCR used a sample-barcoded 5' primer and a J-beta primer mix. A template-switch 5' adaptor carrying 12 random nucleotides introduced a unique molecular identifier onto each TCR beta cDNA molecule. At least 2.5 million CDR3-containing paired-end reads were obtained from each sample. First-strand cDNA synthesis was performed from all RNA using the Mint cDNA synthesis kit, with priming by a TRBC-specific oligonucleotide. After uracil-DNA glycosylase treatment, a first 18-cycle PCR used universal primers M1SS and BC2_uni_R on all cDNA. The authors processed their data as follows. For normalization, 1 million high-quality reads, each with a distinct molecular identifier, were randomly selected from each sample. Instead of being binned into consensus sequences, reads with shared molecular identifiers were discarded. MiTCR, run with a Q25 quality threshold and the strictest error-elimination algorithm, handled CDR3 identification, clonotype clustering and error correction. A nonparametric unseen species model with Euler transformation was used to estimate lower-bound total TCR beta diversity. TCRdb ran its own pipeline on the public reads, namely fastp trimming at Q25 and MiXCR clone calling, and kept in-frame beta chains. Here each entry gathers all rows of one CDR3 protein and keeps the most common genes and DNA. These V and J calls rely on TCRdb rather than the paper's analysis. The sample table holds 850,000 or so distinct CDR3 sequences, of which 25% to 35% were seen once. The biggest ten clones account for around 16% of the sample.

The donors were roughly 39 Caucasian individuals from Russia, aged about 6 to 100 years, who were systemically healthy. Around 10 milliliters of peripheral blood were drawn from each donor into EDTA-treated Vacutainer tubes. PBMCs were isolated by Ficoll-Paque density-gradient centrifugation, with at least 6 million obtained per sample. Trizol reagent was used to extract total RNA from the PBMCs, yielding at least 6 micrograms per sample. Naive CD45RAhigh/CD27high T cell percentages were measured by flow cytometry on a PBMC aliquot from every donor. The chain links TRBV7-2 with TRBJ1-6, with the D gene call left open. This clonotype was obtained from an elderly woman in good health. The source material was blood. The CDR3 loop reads CASSLRGGSYNSPLHF. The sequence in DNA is TGTGCCAGCAGCCTTCGAGGTGGATCTTATAATTCACCCCTCCACTTT.